Below, 21 T cell receptor beta chains from the same sample are listed, as sequenced in a study of cytomegalovirus exposure and HLA in healthy donors (TCRdb year 2017). Library generation was performed with the immunoSEQ multiplex PCR assay. A mixture of 60 forward primers for TCR Vbeta segments and 13 reverse primers for TCR Jbeta segments was used in the multiplex PCR. TCRdb holds this immuneACCESS table with in-frame rearrangements only. Some clones are missing; in checked studies, unresolved V genes explain under half, and the rest has no known cause. Within this sample are under 200,000 clones, with approximately 80% of them counted one time only. 2% to 2.5% of the sample is taken by the ten largest. Input material: PBMCs. All receptors come from a man in his forties or fifties in good health and CMV-seropositive.

This chain uses TRBV7-8 with TRBJ2-3; 11 bases line up with TRBD2. This CDR3 has 17 amino acids. From germline, CDR1 is SGHVS and CDR2 FQNEAQ. Germline trimming cut 5 bases from V and 0 bases from J; bases unmatched to any gene: 7. CDR3 in amino acids: CASSPALAGESTDTQYF. DNA of the CDR3: TGTGCCAGCAGCCCAGCACTAGCGGGGGAAAGCACAGATACGCAGTATTTT.

The chain carries TRBV20-1 and TRBJ2-7, with a weak D call TRBD2 (5 bases). V was cut by 5 bases and J by 2 bases, with 7 bases left in between. In germline, CDR1 is DFQATT, CDR2 SNEGSKA (reference sequence). The length of the CDR3 is 11 residues. Here the CDR3 DNA reads TGCAGTGCTTACGGGACCTACGAGCAGTACTTC. Translating it yields CSAYGTYEQYF.

The chain has TRBV5-5 and TRBJ2-5; perhaps TRBD2 as D (5 bases). V was clipped by 7 bases and J by 3 bases, with 16 bases between them. CDR3 length equals 14 residues. The germline gives CDR1 SGHKS, CDR2 YYEKEE (reference sequence). CDR3 bases: TGTGCCAGCGGTCGCATAGACGGGAAAGAGACCCAGTACTTC. It specifies CASGRIDGKETQYF.

The rearrangement links TRBV7-9 to TRBJ2-7, with a weak D call TRBD1 (5 bases). Trimming pared 8 bases from V and 6 bases from J, leaving 17 bases between. This CDR3 region has 13 residues. CDR1 SEHNR and CDR2 FQNEAQ come from the germline V gene (reference sequence). The CDR3 region has the DNA TGTGCCAGCGACTGGACAACTCCAACCGAGCAGTACTTC. As protein: CASDWTTPTEQYF.

This sequence joins TRBV14 and TRBJ2-7, with D possibly being TRBD1 (5 bases). This CDR3 spans 16 amino acids. The V gene lost 2 bases and the J gene lost 0 bases, with 14 bases spanning the gap. Germline assignment: CDR1 SGHDN and CDR2 FVKESK. CDR3 protein: CASSQWKGSGSYEQYF. The CDR3 region has the DNA TGTGCCAGCAGCCAATGGAAGGGGTCGGGCTCCTACGAGCAGTACTTC.

This clone was seen only once. J is TRBJ2-1 and V is TRBV29-1, with TRBD1 matching 7 bases. This CDR3 region has 13 residues. V trimming: 2 bases; J trimming: 4 bases; junction bases outside the gene matches: 2. Germline CDR1 and CDR2: SQVTM and ANQGSEA. The CDR3, as DNA: TGCAGCGTTGAATCCAGGGGGTACAATGAGCAGTTCTTC. Protein sequence: CSVESRGYNEQFF.

This sequence joins TRBV9 and TRBJ1-5; TRBD1 aligns across 8 bases. Per germline, CDR1 SGDLS and CDR2 YYNGEE. This CDR3 has 14 residues. Unmatched junction bases numbered 6, after V lost 4 bases and J lost 6 bases. The CDR3: CASSMTGDRQPQHF. The CDR3 DNA follows: TGTGCCAGCAGCATGACAGGGGATCGTCAGCCCCAGCATTTT.

This chain links TRBV5-1 with TRBJ2-5; 13 bases are a match to TRBD2. CDR3 length: 15 amino acids. Germline V gene sequence: CDR1 SGHRS, CDR2 YFSETQ. The V gene end was trimmed by 5 bases and the J gene end by 5 bases; junction bases not matched to a gene: 6. DNA for the CDR3: TGCGCCAGCAGATCTAGACTAGCGGGGGGCGAGACCCAGTACTTC. Translation: CASRSRLAGGETQYF.

The chain has TRBV6-1 and TRBJ1-2, with 7 positions matching TRBD1. This CDR3 contains 13 residues. Germline CDR1 is MNHNS and CDR2 is SASEGT. The trim removed 6 bases at V and 7 bases at J, leaving 8 bases unmatched. The CDR3 is CASRATGASGYTF. The CDR3 DNA is TGTGCCAGCAGGGCAACAGGGGCCAGTGGCTACACCTTC.

V is TRBV5-6 and J is TRBJ2-1, with a weak D call TRBD1 (6 bases). V lost 3 bases, J lost 0 bases, and 13 bases lay in between. Germline V gene lookup returns CDR1 SGHDT and CDR2 YYEEEE. The CDR3 covers 16 residues. DNA for the CDR3: TGTGCCAGCAGCTCCCTTTCAGGGGTCTCCTACAATGAGCAGTTCTTC. Residues: CASSSLSGVSYNEQFF.

The chain uses TRBV18 and TRBJ2-3, with TRBD1 matching over 11 bases. Unmatched junction bases numbered 7, after V lost 3 bases and J lost 5 bases. CDR1 and CDR2 from the germline V gene are KGHSH and LQKENI. This CDR3 contains 16 residues. The CDR3 bases are TGTGCCAGCTCACCGAGGGGGACAGGGGGGAAAGATACGCAGTATTTT. This sequence encodes CASSPRGTGGKDTQYF.

The chain carries TRBV15 and TRBJ1-3; 8 bases align to TRBD1. In germline, CDR1 is LNHNV, CDR2 YYDKDF (reference sequence). The trim removed 2 bases at V and 8 bases at J, leaving 5 bases unmatched. This CDR3 has 14 amino acids. The CDR3 DNA follows: TGTGCCACCAGCAGAAGACAGGGGACGGACACCATATATTTT. Amino acid sequence: CATSRRQGTDTIYF.

This clone was detected only once. The gene calls are TRBV4-3 and TRBJ1-2; D is unclear. CDR3 length: 13 residues. Per the germline V gene, CDR1 is LGHNA and CDR2 is YSLEER. Trimming pared 0 bases from V and 6 bases from J, leaving 8 bases between. The CDR3 loop reads CASSQDPANGYTF. Written as DNA, the CDR3 is TGCGCCAGCAGCCAAGATCCCGCGAATGGCTACACCTTC.

There are a few counts of this clone. The chain uses TRBV5-4 and TRBJ1-2, with TRBD1 as a possible D gene (6 bases). V was shortened by 4 bases and J by 3 bases, with 10 bases between the two germline ends. Germline V lookup: CDR1 SGHNT, CDR2 YYREEE (reference sequence). The CDR3 runs 13 residues. The CDR3 DNA reads TGTGCCAGCAGCCCGGACAGACACTATGGCTACACCTTC. Translated: CASSPDRHYGYTF.

The chain employs TRBV5-1 and TRBJ2-1; possibly TRBD2 for D (6 bases). Trimming stripped 4 bases from V and 0 bases from J, with 14 bases between. This CDR3 region has 16 residues. Germline loops: CDR1 SGHRS, CDR2 YFSETQ. CDR3 sequence (DNA): TGCGCCAGCAGCCCCGGAAACGGGGGCTCCTACAATGAGCAGTTCTTC. This translates into CASSPGNGGSYNEQFF.

The chain employs TRBV9 and TRBJ2-5; TRBD2 agrees at 10 bases. Per the germline V gene, CDR1 is SGDLS and CDR2 is YYNGEE. The trim removed 0 bases at V and 4 bases at J, leaving 6 bases unmatched. CDR3 size: 16 residues. CDR3 DNA: TGTGCCAGCAGCGTAGCAGCGGGGGGGCTGTTAGAGACCCAGTACTTC. Encoded protein: CASSVAAGGLLETQYF.

This chain joins TRBV15 and TRBJ1-1; TRBD1 agrees at 7 bases. CDR3 length: 16 amino acids. V lost 0 bases and J lost 0; bases outside the gene matches: 4. Germline loops: CDR1 LNHNV, CDR2 YYDKDF (reference sequence). CDR3 coding DNA: TGTGCCACCAGCAGAGATTCAACAGGGGTGAACACTGAAGCTTTCTTT. This translates into CATSRDSTGVNTEAFF.

The J gene is TRBJ1-2, the V gene TRBV4-3; D call uncertain. This CDR3 contains 14 residues. Trimming removed 1 base at V and 3 bases at J, with 9 bases between. Germline V gene lookup returns CDR1 LGHNA and CDR2 YSLEER. The chain's CDR3 is CASSQGGRDYGYTF. The DNA of the CDR3 is TGCGCCAGCAGCCAAGGTGGCCGGGACTATGGCTACACCTTC.

The chain combines TRBV29-1 with TRBJ1-1, with D perhaps matching TRBD1 (5 bases). The germline V gene has CDR1 SQVTM and CDR2 ANQGSEA. The CDR3 spans 18 residues. V lost 4 bases, J lost 1 base, and 25 bases lay in between. CDR3 nucleotides: TGCAGCGTTGCCCTAGGGACTCTCTCGCGATCTTCGAACACTGAAGCTTTCTTT. Protein: CSVALGTLSRSSNTEAFF.

This clone was picked up a small number of times. This rearrangement joins TRBV6-1 to TRBJ1-1, with no clear D. This CDR3 has 14 amino acids. Germline V gene data show CDR1 as MNHNS and CDR2 as SASEGT. Deletions cut 4 bases from V and 2 bases from J, with 11 bases between. The CDR3 sequence: CASSVSRANTEAFF. CDR3 DNA sequence: TGTGCCAGCAGTGTATCGAGAGCTAACACTGAAGCTTTCTTT.

This chain links TRBV7-8 with TRBJ1-5; 7 bases are a match to TRBD1. This CDR3 has 14 amino acids. CDR1 and CDR2 from the germline V gene are SGHVS and FQNEAQ. The J segment lost 7 bases and the V segment lost 5 bases, leaving 8 bases of the junction unmatched. The CDR3 region is CASSPGGGSQPQHF. Here the CDR3 DNA reads TGTGCCAGCAGCCCAGGGGGTGGCTCCCAGCCCCAGCATTTT.